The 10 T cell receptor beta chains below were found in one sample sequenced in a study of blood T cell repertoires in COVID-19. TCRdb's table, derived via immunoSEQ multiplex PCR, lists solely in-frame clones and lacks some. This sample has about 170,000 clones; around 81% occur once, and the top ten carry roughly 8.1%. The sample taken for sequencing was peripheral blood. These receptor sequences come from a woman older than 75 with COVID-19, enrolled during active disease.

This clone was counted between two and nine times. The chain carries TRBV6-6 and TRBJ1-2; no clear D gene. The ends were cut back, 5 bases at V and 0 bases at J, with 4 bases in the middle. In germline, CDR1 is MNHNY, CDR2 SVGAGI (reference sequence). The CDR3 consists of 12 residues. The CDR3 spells CASSTTNYGYTF. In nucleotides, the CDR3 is TGTGCCAGCAGTACAACTAACTATGGCTACACCTTC.

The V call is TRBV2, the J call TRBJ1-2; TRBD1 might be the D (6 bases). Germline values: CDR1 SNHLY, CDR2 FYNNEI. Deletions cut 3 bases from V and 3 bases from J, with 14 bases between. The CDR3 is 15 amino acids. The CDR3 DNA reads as TGTGCCAGCAGTGAGAGTCGCAGGGGCTACTATGGCTACACCTTC. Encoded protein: CASSESRRGYYGYTF.

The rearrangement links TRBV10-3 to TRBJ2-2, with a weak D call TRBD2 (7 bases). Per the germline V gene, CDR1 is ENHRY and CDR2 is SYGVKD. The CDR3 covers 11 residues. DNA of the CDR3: TGTGCAGGAGGGGGGGCCGGGGAGCTGTTTTTT. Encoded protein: CAGGGAGELFF.

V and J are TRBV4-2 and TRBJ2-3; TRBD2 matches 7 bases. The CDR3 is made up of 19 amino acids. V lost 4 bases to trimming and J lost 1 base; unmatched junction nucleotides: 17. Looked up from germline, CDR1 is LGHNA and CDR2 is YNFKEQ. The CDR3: CASSLLVPWGGSGTDTQYF. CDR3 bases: TGTGCCAGCAGCCTCCTCGTACCCTGGGGCGGGAGCGGCACAGATACGCAGTATTTT.

The CDR3 sequence is CASSWSRDRAQNTGELFF. The CDR3 bases are TGTGCCAGCAGTTGGTCCCGGGACAGAGCCCAGAACACCGGGGAGCTGTTTTTT. V and J are TRBV27 and TRBJ2-2; 7 bases are shared with TRBD1. V shed 4 bases, J shed 1 base, and the junction held 12 bases outside the gene matches. CDR1 MNHEY and CDR2 SMNVEV come from the germline V gene (reference sequence). There are 18 residues in the CDR3.

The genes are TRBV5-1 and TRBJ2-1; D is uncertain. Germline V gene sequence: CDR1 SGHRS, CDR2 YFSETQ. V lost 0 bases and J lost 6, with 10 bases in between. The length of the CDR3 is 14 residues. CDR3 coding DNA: TGCGCCAGCAGCTTGGGACATCCGTCCAATGAGCAGTTCTTC. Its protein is CASSLGHPSNEQFF.

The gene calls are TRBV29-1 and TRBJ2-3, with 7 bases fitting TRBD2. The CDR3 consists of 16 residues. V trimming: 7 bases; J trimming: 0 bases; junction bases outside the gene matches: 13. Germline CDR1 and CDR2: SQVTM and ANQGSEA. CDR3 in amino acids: CSANGASGSSTDTQYF. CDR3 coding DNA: TGCAGCGCCAATGGGGCTAGCGGAAGTAGCACAGATACGCAGTATTTT.

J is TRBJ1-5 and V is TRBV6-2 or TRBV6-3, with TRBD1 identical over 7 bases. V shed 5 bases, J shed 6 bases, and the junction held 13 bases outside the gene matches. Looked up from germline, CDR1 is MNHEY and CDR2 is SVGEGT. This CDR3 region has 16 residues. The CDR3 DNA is TGTGCCAGCAGTGCCCGCCCAGGGGGAGAGGCTCAGCCCCAGCATTTT. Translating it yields CASSARPGGEAQPQHF.

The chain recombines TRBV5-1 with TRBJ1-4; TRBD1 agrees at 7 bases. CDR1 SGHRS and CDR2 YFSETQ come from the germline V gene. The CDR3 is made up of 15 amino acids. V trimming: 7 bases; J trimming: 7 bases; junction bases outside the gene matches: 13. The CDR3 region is CASAVWGQGGEKLFF. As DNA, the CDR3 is TGCGCCAGCGCCGTCTGGGGGCAGGGGGGTGAAAAACTGTTTTTT.

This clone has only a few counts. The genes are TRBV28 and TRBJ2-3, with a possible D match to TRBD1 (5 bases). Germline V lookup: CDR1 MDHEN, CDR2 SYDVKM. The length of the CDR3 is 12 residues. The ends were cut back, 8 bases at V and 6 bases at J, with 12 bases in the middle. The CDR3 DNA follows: TGTGCCAGCGATAGGCCAGGGGATACGCAGTATTTT. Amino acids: CASDRPGDTQYF.